This T cell receptor (beta chain) was observed in a study of blood T cell repertoires in COVID-19. For the study at large: COVID-19 samples, acute and convalescent, were from the United States, Italy and Spain.

The V end was cut by 4 bases, the J end by 2 bases, with 3 bases between. This CDR3 region has 12 residues. Germline V gives CDR1 SGHRS, CDR2 YFSETQ. Produced via immunoSEQ multiplex PCR; TCRdb's table is partial and in-frame only. Found here are some 67,000 clones, 80% to 90% of them singletons; the top ten hold under 6.5%. The chain combines TRBV5-1 with TRBJ2-2; D not resolved. The specimen was peripheral blood. This TCR came from a man aged 45 to 65 with active COVID-19. The CDR3 sequence is CASSINTGELFF. The DNA of the CDR3 is TGCGCCAGCAGCATAAACACCGGGGAGCTGTTTTTT. Filled out from reference TRBV5-1 and TRBJ2-2, the complete variable domain reads KAGVTQTPRYLIKTRGQQVTLSCSPISGHRSVSWYQQTPGQGLQFLFEYFSETQRNKGNFPGRFSGRQFSNSRSEMNVSTLELGDSALYLCASSINTGELFFGEGSRLTVL.